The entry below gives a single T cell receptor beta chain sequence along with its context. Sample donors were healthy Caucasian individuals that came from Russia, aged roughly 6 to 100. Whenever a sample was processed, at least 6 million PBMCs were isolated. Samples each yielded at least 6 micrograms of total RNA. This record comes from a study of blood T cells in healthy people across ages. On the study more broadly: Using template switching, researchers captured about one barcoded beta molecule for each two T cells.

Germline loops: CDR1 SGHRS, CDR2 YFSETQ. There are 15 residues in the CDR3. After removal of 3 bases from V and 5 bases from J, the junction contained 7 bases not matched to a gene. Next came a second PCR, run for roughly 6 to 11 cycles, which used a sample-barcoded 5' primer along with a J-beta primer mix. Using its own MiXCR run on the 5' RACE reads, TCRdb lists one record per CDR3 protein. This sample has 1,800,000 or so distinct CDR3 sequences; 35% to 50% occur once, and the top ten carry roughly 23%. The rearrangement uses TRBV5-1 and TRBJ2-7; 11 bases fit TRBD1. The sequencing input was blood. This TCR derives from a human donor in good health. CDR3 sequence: CASSSWTGGGNEQYF. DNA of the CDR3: TGCGCCAGCAGCTCGTGGACAGGGGGCGGAAACGAGCAGTACTTC.